This T cell receptor (beta chain) was sequenced in a study of cytomegalovirus exposure and HLA in healthy donors (dated by TCRdb to between 2016 and 2019). Some background on the complete study: In an earlier analysis of roughly 590 of the donors, about 270 Gb of sequence data and 120 million or so unique TCR beta sequences from roughly 200 million T cells were reported. High-throughput TCR immunosequencing, statistical association of individual TCRs with disease status, and machine learning were combined to predict cytomegalovirus infection status. HLA typing covered class I and class II loci at four-digit resolution. The number of typed donors differed by locus: roughly 629-630 for A, B, C, DRB1 and DQB1; 522 for DQA1; some 590 for DPA1; and roughly 470 for DPB1. Alongside the repertoire data, information on donor age, sex, ethnicity and CMV serostatus was compiled. Every discovery cohort repertoire had been produced on one sequencing platform. To study patterns of TCR occurrence, a later analysis re-analyzed previously published TCR beta repertoires from 500 to 850 donors and added high-resolution HLA genotyping. Among 300 to 500 genotyped donors of the cohort, an average of around 240,000 unique TCR beta nucleotide sequences was sequenced per donor, of which about 18% were non-productive. A separate validation cohort of more than 100 different subjects was used in addition to the roughly 670-subject first cohort. The study was designed to test whether signatures of past pathogen exposure could be identified by cataloging public T cell receptors. Rather than using new phenotypic data, the later analysis identified candidate immune exposures from TCR beta sequences and from how often those sequences occurred across donors. Among the approximately 430 genotyped donors, about 85% belonged to the genetic ancestry cluster associated with self-reported Caucasian donors. An earlier analysis of some 500 of the donors used high-throughput TCR beta sequencing to judge whether each TCR beta V gene segment behaved as functional or pseudogenic. Because of strong linkage in the cohort, roughly five DR-DQ haplotypes were treated as single units for association and clustering. In a later genetic analysis, genome-wide SNP genotypes for about three fifths of the 666 donors were used, and that subset was treated as a discovery cohort. The study used immunosequencing to profile the T cell repertoires of approximately 690 subjects and linked those repertoires to cytomegalovirus serostatus. An early release that covered 500 to 800 HLA-typed donors contained about 300 gigabases of sequencing data and about 84 million unique TCR sequences.

The cohort comprised some 700 healthy bone marrow donors. Cohort members were all nominally healthy when sampled, although unrecorded immune exposures were likely present. The donor tested CMV seropositive, placing the donor among the 290 or so seropositive members of the cohort. Every donor gave a peripheral blood sample, and the peripheral blood mononuclear cells from that sample were used for TCR beta sequencing. The Qiagen DNeasy Blood Extraction Kit was used to extract genomic DNA from the blood cell samples. Broad study findings and their caveats: An association between a missense DCLRE1C variant and V-gene and J-gene trimming of TCR beta chains was found in a later genetic analysis and replicated in an independent cohort. According to a later analysis, parvovirus B19, influenza, CMV and Epstein-Barr virus appeared linked to several top co-occurrence clusters. In a later analysis, TCR association rates were found to vary across HLA loci, with the most associated TCRs seen for DRB1 alleles and the fewest for HLA-C alleles. CMV serostatus was the only immune exposure information available for the cohort. A later analysis associated some 17,000 TCR beta sequences with specific HLA alleles at a false discovery rate of 0.05. The presence/absence analyses assumed that sequencing depth was roughly uniform across donors, and that assumption may not be true. Linkage disequilibrium might explain the correlated functional status among segregating V segments, but an unknown experimental factor could not be excluded. A further reported finding was that TCR beta sequences accurately predicted the HLA-A and HLA-B alleles for most subjects in the first cohort. In a later analysis, HLA-associated TCR beta chains were found to be more clonally expanded and to have lower generation probabilities than equally common non-associated chains. A cluster of highly shared sequence variants was judged likely to be a technical artifact of the sequencing pipeline. The classifier was reported to diagnose cytomegalovirus status with high specificity and sensitivity in both the original and validation cohorts. The study listed 164 TCR beta chains as associated with cytomegalovirus. A few of the identified cytomegalovirus-associated TCR beta chains were confirmed in vitro to be specific for cytomegalovirus antigens. Because counts were too low, roughly 17 rarely observed V segments, including chromosome 9 orphons, were left out of the earlier analysis of approximately 580 of the donors. Most TCR sequences were observed very rarely across donors, whereas some public TCRs were present in many individuals. Some IMGT-functional V segments, including TRBV6-2 and TRBV6-3, could not be distinguished by the 87-base-pair reads and were therefore excluded. According to a later genetic analysis, donors in an Asian-associated ancestry cluster had fewer N-insertions in productive TCRs than the approximately 700-donor mean. Broadly in line with IMGT annotations, most TCR beta V segments showed up in productive rearrangements about 90% or about 30% of the time in an earlier analysis of 587 of the donors. This cohort had only TCR beta chains sequenced, and the lack of alpha or paired-chain data limited which features could be detected. Because HLA typing was missing for some donors at each locus, association tests included only the typed subset. In a later analysis, most CMV-associated TCR beta chains were found to appear HLA-restricted, with HLA associations seemingly driven largely by CMV exposure. It was suggested by the authors that the approach could potentially be generalized to other disease states and immunological phenotypes. When HLA alleles, especially DR and DQ, strongly co-occurred, attributing TCR associations to individual alleles was difficult.

Points on this clone: Which antigen it targets is not known. There are no base qualities to consult, and no much larger clone falls within one base.

Trimming takes 0 bases from V and 5 bases from J, and the germline ends sit 10 bases apart. CDR1 and CDR2 are drawn from the germline V gene: ENHRY, SYGVKD. The CDR3, from cysteine to phenylalanine, totals 15 residues. Of the read, only the CDR3 DNA is kept; its 45 bases are in frame from base 1. The library was obtained by the immunoSEQ multiplex PCR assay. For the multiplex PCR, a mixture combining 60 forward primers for TCR Vbeta segments and 13 reverse primers for TCR Jbeta segments was used. A multiplex PCR assay on genomic DNA amplified the CDR3 region of rearranged TCR beta genes. Amplified TCR beta libraries were sequenced as 87-base-pair reads on the Illumina HiSeq System. Under the source paper's analysis protocol: A later analysis counted some 74 million unique TCR beta chains across the 666 repertoires, and some 11 million of these chains were shared by at least two donors. A nearest-neighbor algorithm error-corrected the raw reads and collapsed the reads into unique sequences, merging closely related sequences to remove PCR and sequencing errors. Alignment of CDR3 sequences to IMGT reference sequences was used to assign V, D and J gene segments. For a sequence to be retained, a match of at least six nucleotides to both a V gene segment and a J gene segment was required. A rearrangement counted as productive if the CDR3 had no stop codons and remained in frame with V and J, and every other rearrangement counted as non-productive. CDR3 was defined by IMGT convention, running from the second conserved V-encoded cysteine to the conserved J-encoded phenylalanine. The earlier analysis of about 530 of the donors excluded any sequence lacking an unambiguous match to a single V gene segment. An earlier analysis of a few hundred of the donors classified V segments as functional when productive rearrangements were above 56.7% and as segregating when the standard deviation between donors was above 5%. A statistical classification framework was built to diagnose cytomegalovirus status from the catalog of TCR beta chain sequences. A later analysis assigned V and J genes by comparing TCR nucleotide sequences with IMGT/GENE-DB human TR gene sequences. In a later analysis, CDR3 sequences and most-parsimonious VDJ recombination scenarios were assigned using the TCRdist pipeline. In a later analysis, every TCR beta chain was defined by the combination of its CDR3 amino acid sequence and its V-gene family, and reads without a unique V-gene family were dropped. In a later analysis, around 650 highly shared, low-generation-probability nucleotide sequences were removed to address suspected cross-contamination and a sequencing artifact. In a later analysis, a clonal expansion index for each public chain was calculated from normalized within-repertoire ranks of inferred template counts. A later analysis computed generation probabilities with a VDJ recombination model fitted to out-of-frame rearrangements, and checked the results against IGoR. In a later analysis, hypergeometric tests were used to score TCR-TCR, TCR-HLA and TCR-CMV co-occurrence, with a repertoire-size bias correction applied to TCR pairs. To estimate false discovery rates, a later analysis permuted the HLA or CMV assignments 20 times. A later analysis grouped co-occurring TCRs with DBSCAN, adding TCRdist sequence similarity when clustering within HLA-allele-positive subsets. Co-occurrence clustering excluded repertoires with fewer than 30,000 or more than 120,000 public chains, plus five with anomalous nucleotide sharing. This immuneACCESS table, as held by TCRdb, lists in-frame sequences with V and J called but not all clones. Of the missing ones, under half trace to an unresolved V gene in checked studies; the others have no known cause. V, J and clone size are those of that table, while D and trimming were read from the DNA. The sample table records 150,000 to 200,000 clones; 80% to 85% of these occur just once. The top ten clones comprise around 2% of the sample.

The sequenced sample was PBMCs. This clonotype was sampled from a woman younger than 30 in good health and CMV-seropositive. The chain uses TRBV10-3 and TRBJ2-2; the D region possibly corresponds to TRBD1 (5 bases align). The CDR3 reads as follows: CAISESQGGTGELFF. At the DNA level, the sequence is TGTGCCATCAGTGAGTCTCAGGGTGGAACCGGGGAGCTGTTTTTT.